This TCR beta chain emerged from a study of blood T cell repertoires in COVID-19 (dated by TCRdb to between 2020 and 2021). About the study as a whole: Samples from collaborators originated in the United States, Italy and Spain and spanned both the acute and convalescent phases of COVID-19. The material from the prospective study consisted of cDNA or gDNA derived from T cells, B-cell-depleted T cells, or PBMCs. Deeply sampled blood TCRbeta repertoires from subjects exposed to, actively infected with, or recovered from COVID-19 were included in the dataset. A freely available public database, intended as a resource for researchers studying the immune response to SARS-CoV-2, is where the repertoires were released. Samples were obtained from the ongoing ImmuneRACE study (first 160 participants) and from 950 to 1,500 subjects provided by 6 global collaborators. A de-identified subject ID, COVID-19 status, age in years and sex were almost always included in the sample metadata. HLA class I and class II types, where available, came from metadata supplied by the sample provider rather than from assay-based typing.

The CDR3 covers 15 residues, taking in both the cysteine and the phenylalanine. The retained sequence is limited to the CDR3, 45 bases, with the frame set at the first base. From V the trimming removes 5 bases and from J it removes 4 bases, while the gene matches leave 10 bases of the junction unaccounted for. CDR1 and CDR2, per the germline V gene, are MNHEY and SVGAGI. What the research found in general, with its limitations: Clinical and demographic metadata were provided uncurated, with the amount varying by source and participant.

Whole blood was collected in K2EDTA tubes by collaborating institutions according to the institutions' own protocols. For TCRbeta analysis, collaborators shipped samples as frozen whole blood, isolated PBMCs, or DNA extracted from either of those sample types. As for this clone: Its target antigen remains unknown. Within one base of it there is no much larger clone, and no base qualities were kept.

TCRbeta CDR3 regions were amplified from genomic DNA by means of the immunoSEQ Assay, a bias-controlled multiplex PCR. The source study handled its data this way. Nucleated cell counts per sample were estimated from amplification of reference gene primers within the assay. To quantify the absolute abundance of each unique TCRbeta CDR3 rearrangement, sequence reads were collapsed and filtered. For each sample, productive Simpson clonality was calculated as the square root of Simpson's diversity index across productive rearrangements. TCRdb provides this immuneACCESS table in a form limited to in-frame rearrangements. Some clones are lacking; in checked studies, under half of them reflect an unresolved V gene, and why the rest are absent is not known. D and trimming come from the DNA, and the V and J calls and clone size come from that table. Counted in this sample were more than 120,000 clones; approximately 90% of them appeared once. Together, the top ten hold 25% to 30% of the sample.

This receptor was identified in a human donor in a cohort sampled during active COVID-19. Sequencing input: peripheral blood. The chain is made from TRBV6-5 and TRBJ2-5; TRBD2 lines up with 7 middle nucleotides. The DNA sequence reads TGTGCCAGCAGTCCCCCCGCAGCGGGAACAGAGACCCAGTACTTC. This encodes CASSPPAAGTETQYF.